This is a list of T cell receptor beta chains from one sample in a study of control samples from healthy donors and cancer patients. Generated by immunoSEQ multiplex PCR, the TCRdb table keeps only in-frame clones and is missing some. The table lists 150,000 to 200,000 clones, 94% of them singletons. Sequenced input: blood. The receptor set was obtained from a woman aged 18-29 years in good health. Both conserved end residues are part of each CDR3. Fields, in order: V gene, D gene, CDR3 protein. A D gene is named only where the DNA matches it firmly.

TRBV21-1,NA,CASSKEGQGGETQYF
TRBV6-5,TRBD1,CASSYSGRGRFYGYTF
TRBV5-1,TRBD1,CASSLEQGARSDKAFF
TRBV10-2,NA,CASSERSGRAPYEQYF
TRBV18,NA,CASSLGQREKLFF
TRBV10-3,TRBD1,CAISESQGAGYTF
TRBV7-9,NA,CASSPRGDTEAFF
TRBV28,NA,CASSFGGEGQPQHF
TRBV5-6,TRBD1,CASSPNLGQGAGQETQYF
TRBV24-1,NA,CATSDPNTEAFF
TRBV24-1,NA,CATSGGGTAFF
TRBV2,TRBD1,CASSDEGAETNEQFF
TRBV27,NA,CASSFYNEQFF
TRBV5-1,NA,CASSLTDTEAFF
TRBV5-5,NA,CASSLNHLNTEAFF
TRBV7-8,NA,CASSLVSGTNEKLFF
TRBV28,NA,CATYQETQYF
TRBV3-1/TRBV3-2,NA,CASSPPGSSSGNTIYF